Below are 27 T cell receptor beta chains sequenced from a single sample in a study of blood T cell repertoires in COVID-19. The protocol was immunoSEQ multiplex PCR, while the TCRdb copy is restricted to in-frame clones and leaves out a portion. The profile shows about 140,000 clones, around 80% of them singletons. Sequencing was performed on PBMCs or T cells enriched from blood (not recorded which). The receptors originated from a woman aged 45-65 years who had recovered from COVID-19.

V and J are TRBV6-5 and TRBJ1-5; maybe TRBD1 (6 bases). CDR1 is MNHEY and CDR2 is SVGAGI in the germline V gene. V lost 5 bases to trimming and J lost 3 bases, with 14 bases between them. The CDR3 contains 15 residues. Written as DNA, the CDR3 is TGTGCCAGCAGTCCATCCGGGACACACAATCAGCCCCAGCATTTT. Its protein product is CASSPSGTHNQPQHF.

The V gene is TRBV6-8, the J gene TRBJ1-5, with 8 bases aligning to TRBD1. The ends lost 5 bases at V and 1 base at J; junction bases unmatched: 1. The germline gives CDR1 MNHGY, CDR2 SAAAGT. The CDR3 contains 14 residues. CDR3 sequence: CASSRQGSNQPQHF. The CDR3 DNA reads TGTGCCAGCAGTCGACAGGGGAGCAATCAGCCCCAGCATTTT.

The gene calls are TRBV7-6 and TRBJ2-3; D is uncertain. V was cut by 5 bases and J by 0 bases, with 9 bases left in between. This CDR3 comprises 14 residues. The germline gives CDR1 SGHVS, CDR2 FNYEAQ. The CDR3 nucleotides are TGTGCCAGCAGCGCCGGTCTGAGCACAGATACGCAGTATTTT. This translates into CASSAGLSTDTQYF.

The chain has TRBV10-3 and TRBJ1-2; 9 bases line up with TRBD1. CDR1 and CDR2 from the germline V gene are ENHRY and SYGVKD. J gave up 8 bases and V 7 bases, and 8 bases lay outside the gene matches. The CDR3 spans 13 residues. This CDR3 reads CAITPQGAEGYTF. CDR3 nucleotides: TGTGCCATCACCCCACAGGGGGCGGAAGGCTACACCTTC.

The CDR3 reads CASSKGAQETQYF. CDR3 DNA: TGTGCCAGCAGTAAGGGGGCTCAAGAGACCCAGTACTTC. The J gene is TRBJ2-5, the V gene TRBV2, with 7 bases fitting TRBD1. The ends lost 5 bases at V and 2 bases at J; junction bases unmatched: 2. The germline CDR1 and CDR2 sequences are SNHLY and FYNNEI. CDR3 size: 13 residues. Using reference TRBV2 and TRBJ2-5 for the parts outside the CDR3, the full variable domain is EPEVTQTPSHQVTQMGQEVILRCVPISNHLYFYWYRQILGQKVEFLVSFYNNEISEKSEIFDDQFSVERPDGSNFTLKIRSTKLEDSAMYFCASSKGAQETQYFGPGTRLLVL.

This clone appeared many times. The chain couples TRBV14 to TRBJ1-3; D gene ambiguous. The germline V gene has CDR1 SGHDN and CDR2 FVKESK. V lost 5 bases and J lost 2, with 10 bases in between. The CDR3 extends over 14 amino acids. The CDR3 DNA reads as TGTGCCAGCAGCGTGACATATACTGGAAACACCATATATTTT. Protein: CASSVTYTGNTIYF.

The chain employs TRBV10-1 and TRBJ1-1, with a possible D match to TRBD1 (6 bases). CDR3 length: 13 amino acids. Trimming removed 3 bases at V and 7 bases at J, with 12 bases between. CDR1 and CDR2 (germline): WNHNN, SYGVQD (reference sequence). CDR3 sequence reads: CASSDRGPDEAFF. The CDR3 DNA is TGCGCCAGCAGTGACAGGGGCCCTGATGAAGCTTTCTTT.

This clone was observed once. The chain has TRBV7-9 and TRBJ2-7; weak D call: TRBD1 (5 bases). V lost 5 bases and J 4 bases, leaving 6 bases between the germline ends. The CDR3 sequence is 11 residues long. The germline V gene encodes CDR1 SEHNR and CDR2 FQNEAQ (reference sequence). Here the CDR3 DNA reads TGTGCCAGCAGCAAGGGGTACGAGCAGTACGTC. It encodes CASSKGYEQYV.

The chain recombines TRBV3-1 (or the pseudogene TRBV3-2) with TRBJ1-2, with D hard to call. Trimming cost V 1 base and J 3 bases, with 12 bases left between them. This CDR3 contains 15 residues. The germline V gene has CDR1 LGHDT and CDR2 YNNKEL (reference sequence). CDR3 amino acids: CASSQAWTGYYGYTF. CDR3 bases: TGTGCCAGCAGCCAAGCGTGGACTGGGTACTATGGCTACACCTTC.

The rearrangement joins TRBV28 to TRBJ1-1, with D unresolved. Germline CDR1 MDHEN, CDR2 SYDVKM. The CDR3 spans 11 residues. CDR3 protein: CKAARNTEAFF. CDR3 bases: TGTAAGGCGGCTCGGAACACTGAAGCTTTCTTT.

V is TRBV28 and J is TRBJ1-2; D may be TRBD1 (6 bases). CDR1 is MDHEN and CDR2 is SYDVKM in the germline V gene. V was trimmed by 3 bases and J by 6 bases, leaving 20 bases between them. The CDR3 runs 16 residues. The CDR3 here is CASSLSDLGAGNGYTF. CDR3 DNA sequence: TGTGCCAGCAGTTTGAGCGATCTGGGGGCAGGAAATGGCTACACCTTC.

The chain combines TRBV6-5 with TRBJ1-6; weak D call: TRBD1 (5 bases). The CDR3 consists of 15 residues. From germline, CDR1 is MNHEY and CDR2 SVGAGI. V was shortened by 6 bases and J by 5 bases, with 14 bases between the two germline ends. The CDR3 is CASRSGTTHNSPLHF. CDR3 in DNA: TGTGCCAGCAGAAGCGGGACGACCCATAATTCACCCCTCCACTTT.

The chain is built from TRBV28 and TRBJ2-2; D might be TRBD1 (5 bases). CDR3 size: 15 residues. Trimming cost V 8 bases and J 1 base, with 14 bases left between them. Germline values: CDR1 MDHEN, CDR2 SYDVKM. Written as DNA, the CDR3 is TGTGCCAGCCTCACTCAGGGTTTGAACACCGGGGAGCTGTTTTTT. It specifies CASLTQGLNTGELFF.

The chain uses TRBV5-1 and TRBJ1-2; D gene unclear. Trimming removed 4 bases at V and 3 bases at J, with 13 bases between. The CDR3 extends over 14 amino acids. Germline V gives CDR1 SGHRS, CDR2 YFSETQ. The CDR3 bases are TGCGCCAGCAGCGCGGTAGGTGGTGACTATGGCTACACCTTC. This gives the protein CASSAVGGDYGYTF.

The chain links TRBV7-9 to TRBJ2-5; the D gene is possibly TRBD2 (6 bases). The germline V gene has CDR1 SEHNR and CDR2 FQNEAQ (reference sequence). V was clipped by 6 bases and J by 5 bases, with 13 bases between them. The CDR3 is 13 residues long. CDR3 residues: CASRIDGGETQYF. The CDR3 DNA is TGTGCCAGCAGGATAGATGGGGGGGAGACCCAGTACTTC.

The CDR3 is CASSSRTGEATDTQYF. The CDR3 DNA reads TGCGCCAGCAGCTCGAGGACAGGGGAGGCGACAGATACGCAGTATTTT. This sequence joins TRBV5-1 and TRBJ2-3, with 9 bases lining up with TRBD1. Trimming took 3 bases from V and 3 from J; bases not matched to a gene: 8. This CDR3 has 16 amino acids. CDR1 is SGHRS, CDR2 YFSETQ, per germline.

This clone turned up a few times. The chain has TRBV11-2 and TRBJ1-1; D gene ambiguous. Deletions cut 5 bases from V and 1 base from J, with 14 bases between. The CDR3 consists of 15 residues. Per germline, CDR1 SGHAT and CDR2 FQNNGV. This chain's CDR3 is CASSPRVAGNTEAFF. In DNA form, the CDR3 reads TGTGCCAGCAGCCCCCGGGTGGCTGGGAACACTGAAGCTTTCTTT.

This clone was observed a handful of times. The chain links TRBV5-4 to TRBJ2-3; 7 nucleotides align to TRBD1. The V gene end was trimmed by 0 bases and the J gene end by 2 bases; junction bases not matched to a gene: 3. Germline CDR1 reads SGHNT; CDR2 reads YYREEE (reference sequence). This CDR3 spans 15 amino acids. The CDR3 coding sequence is TGTGCCAGCAGCTTGGCGCAGGGGGTCACAGATACGCAGTATTTT. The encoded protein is CASSLAQGVTDTQYF.

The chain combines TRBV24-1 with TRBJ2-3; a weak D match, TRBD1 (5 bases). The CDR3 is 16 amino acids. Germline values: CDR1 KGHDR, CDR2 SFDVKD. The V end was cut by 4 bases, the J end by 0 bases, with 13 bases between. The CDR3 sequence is CATSDHSTASTDTQYF. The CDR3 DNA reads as TGTGCCACCAGTGACCATTCGACAGCTAGCACAGATACGCAGTATTTT.

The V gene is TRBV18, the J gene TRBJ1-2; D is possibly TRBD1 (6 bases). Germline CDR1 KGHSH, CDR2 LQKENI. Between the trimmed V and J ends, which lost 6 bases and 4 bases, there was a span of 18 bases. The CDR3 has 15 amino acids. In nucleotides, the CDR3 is TGTGCCAGCTCCGCAGGGGTGGACGGCATCTATGGCTACACCTTC. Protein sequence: CASSAGVDGIYGYTF.

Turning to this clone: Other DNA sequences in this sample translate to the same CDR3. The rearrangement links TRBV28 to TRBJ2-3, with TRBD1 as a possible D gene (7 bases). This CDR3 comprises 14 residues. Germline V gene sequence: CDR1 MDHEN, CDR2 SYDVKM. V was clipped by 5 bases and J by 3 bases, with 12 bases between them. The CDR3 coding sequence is TGTGCCAGCAGTCCGACAGGGAGGACAGATACGCAGTATTTT. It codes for CASSPTGRTDTQYF.

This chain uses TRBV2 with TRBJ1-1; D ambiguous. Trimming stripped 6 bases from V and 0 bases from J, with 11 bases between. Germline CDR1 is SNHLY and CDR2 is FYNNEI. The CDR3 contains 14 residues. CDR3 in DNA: TGTGCCAGCAGGGCTAGGAGTCTGAACACTGAAGCTTTCTTT. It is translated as CASRARSLNTEAFF.

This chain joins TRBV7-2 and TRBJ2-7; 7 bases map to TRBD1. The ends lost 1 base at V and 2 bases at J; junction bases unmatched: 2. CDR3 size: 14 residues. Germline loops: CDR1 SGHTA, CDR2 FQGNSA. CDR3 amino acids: CASSLVQGAYEQYF. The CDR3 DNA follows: TGTGCCAGCAGCTTAGTCCAGGGGGCCTACGAGCAGTACTTC.

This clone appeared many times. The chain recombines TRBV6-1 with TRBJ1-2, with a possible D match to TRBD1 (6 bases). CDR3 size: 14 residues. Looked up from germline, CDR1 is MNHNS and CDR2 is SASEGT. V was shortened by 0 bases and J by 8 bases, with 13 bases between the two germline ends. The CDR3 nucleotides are TGTGCCAGCAGTGAAGCAGGGGGGGCAGAAGGCTACACCTTC. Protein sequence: CASSEAGGAEGYTF.

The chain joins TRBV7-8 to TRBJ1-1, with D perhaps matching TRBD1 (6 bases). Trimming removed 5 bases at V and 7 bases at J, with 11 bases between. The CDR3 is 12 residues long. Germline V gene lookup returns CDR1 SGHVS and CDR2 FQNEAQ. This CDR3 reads CASSPWTDEAFF. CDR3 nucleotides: TGTGCCAGCAGCCCTTGGACAGATGAAGCTTTCTTT.

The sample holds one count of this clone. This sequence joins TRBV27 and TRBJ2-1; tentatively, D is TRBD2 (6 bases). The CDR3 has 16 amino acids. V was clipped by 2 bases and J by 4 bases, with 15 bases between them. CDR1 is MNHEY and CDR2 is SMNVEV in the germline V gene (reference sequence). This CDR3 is CASSLGGEWGYNEQFF. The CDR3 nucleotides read TGTGCCAGCAGTTTAGGCGGGGAGTGGGGATACAATGAGCAGTTCTTC.

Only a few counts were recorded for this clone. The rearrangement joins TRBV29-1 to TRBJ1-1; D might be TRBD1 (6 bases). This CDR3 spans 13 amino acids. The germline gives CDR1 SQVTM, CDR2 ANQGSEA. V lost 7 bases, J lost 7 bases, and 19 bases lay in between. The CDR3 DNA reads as TGCAGCGCTGGGAGTGGCCAGGGGCTTGAAGCTTTCTTT. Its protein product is CSAGSGQGLEAFF.